The 10 T cell receptor beta chains reported below all come from one sample, sequenced in a study of T cells after yellow fever vaccination. TCRdb independently ran MiXCR on the 5' RACE reads; one entry per CDR3 protein. The profile shows some 350,000 distinct CDR3 sequences, approximately 4% of them singletons. The sequenced sample was PBMCs, obtained 5 days after the yellow fever booster vaccination. The receptor set was obtained from a young man who received the YFV17D yellow fever vaccine.

The chain recombines TRBV20-1 with TRBJ2-2, with a tentative D call TRBD2 (5 bases). The CDR3 consists of 14 residues. Deletions cut 2 bases from V and 0 bases from J, with 7 bases between. Germline CDR1 DFQATT, CDR2 SNEGSKA (reference sequence). CDR3 nucleotides: TGCAGTGCTAGAACCGGGACGAACACCGGGGAGCTGTTTTTT. Translating it yields CSARTGTNTGELFF.

This chain links TRBV6-5 with TRBJ1-3, with unresolved D. V was shortened by 7 bases and J by 0 bases, with 7 bases between the two germline ends. The CDR3 spans 13 residues. The V gene's germline CDR1 is MNHEY and CDR2 SVGAGI. Here the CDR3 reads CASTRNSGNTIYF. In DNA, the CDR3 is TGTGCCAGCACGCGGAACTCTGGAAACACCATATATTTT.

This clonotype was counted at least ten times. This chain connects TRBV7-9 to TRBJ2-2; D not certain. V gave up 5 bases and J gave up 4 bases, with 11 bases separating them. The CDR3 is made up of 14 amino acids. Per germline, CDR1 SEHNR and CDR2 FQNEAQ (reference sequence). CDR3 in amino acids: CASSAVRFTGELFF. The CDR3, as DNA: TGTGCCAGCAGCGCCGTAAGGTTCACCGGGGAGCTGTTTTTT.

Turning to this clonotype: This may be a read error: a much more frequent sequence differs by one nucleotide. The rearrangement links TRBV15 to TRBJ2-6; 10 positions match TRBD1. This CDR3 is built from 17 residues. The germline CDR1 and CDR2 sequences are LNHNV and YYDKDF (reference sequence). CDR3 sequence (DNA): TGTGCCACCCCACCGGGGACAGGGGACCCTGGGGCCAACGTCATGACTTTC. Amino acid sequence: CATPPGTGDPGANVMTF. Looking up the rest from reference TRBV15 and TRBJ2-6 gives the full variable domain: DAMVIQNPRYQVTQFGKPVTLSCSQTLNHNVMYWYQQKSSQAPKLLFHYYDKDFNNEADTPDNFQSRRPNTSFCFLDIRSPGLGDTAMYLCATPPGTGDPGANVMTFGAGSRLTVL.

This clonotype came up many times. The J gene is TRBJ2-7, the V gene TRBV12-3 or TRBV12-4; no clear D gene. The CDR3 covers 12 residues. The V end was cut by 5 bases, the J end by 3 bases, with 8 bases between. The CDR3 is CASSAEVYEQYF. The CDR3 DNA reads as TGTGCCAGCAGTGCAGAGGTCTACGAGCAGTACTTC.

This clonotype has at least ten counts. This chain links TRBV27 with TRBJ2-7, with D maybe TRBD2 (6 bases). Germline V gives CDR1 MNHEY, CDR2 SMNVEV (reference sequence). Trimming left V 6 bases short and J 2 bases short, with 14 bases between. The CDR3 has 14 residues. For the CDR3, the DNA is TGTGCCAGCAGCCACCGGGGGATAGCCTACGAGCAGTACTTC. Protein: CASSHRGIAYEQYF.

This clonotype was counted between two and nine times. The genes are TRBV5-1 and TRBJ2-3; either TRBD1 or TRBD2 may fit D (5 bases each). The V and J ends lost 4 bases and 0 bases respectively, with 12 bases between them. The germline gives CDR1 SGHRS, CDR2 YFSETQ. This CDR3 is 15 amino acids long. The CDR3 protein is CASSRAGTSTDTQYF. Written as DNA, the CDR3 is TGCGCCAGCAGCCGTGCCGGGACCAGCACAGATACGCAGTATTTT.

This clonotype has only a few counts. The genes are TRBV5-1 and TRBJ2-5; 11 nucleotides agree with TRBD2. Germline trimming cut 4 bases from V and 5 bases from J; bases unmatched to any gene: 7. This CDR3 has 15 amino acids. Germline V lookup: CDR1 SGHRS, CDR2 YFSETQ. Here the CDR3 DNA reads TGCGCCAGCAGCAACTCCCTAGCGGGAGGCGAGACCCAGTACTTC. The encoded protein is CASSNSLAGGETQYF.

The chain employs TRBV28 and TRBJ2-5; D may correspond to TRBD1 or TRBD2 (5 bases each). The CDR3 contains 15 residues. Germline-derived CDR1 and CDR2 are MDHEN and SYDVKM. The V end lost 6 bases, the J end lost 0 bases, and 14 bases lay between the germline ends. In DNA form, the CDR3 reads TGTGCCAGCAGCGAGGGGAACAGGTACCAAGAGACCCAGTACTTC. Translating it yields CASSEGNRYQETQYF.

This clonotype was detected a few times. The chain is built from TRBV11-3 and TRBJ2-5; no clear D gene. The CDR3 contains 16 residues. Germline-derived CDR1 and CDR2 are SGHNT and YENEEA. Trimming took off 5 bases at V and 1 base at J, with 17 bases between the two ends. The CDR3 sequence: CASSQVGSTLQETQYF. The CDR3 DNA reads as TGTGCCAGCAGCCAGGTGGGGTCTACCCTCCAAGAGACCCAGTACTTC. Combining the CDR3 with reference TRBV11-3 and TRBJ2-5 gives the whole variable domain EAGVVQSPRYKIIEKKQPVAFWCNPISGHNTLYWYLQNLGQGPELLIRYENEEAVDDSQLPKDRFSAERLKGVDSTLKIQPAELGDSAVYLCASSQVGSTLQETQYFGPGTRLLVL.